Below are 32 T cell receptor beta chains sequenced from a single sample in a study of blood T cell repertoires in COVID-19. Libraries were prepared by immunoSEQ multiplex PCR; TCRdb keeps only in-frame clonotypes and omits some of them. Here the sample spans tens of thousands of clones, 82% being singletons. Material for sequencing was peripheral blood. These receptors were obtained from a woman older than 75 with acute or convalescent COVID-19.

This chain connects TRBV3-1 (or the pseudogene TRBV3-2) to TRBJ2-1; D not certain. Trimming took 4 bases from V and 2 from J, leaving 12 bases between them. Germline loops: CDR1 LGHDT, CDR2 YNNKEL (reference sequence). The CDR3 loop spans 15 amino acids. CDR3 sequence (DNA): TGTGCCAGCAGCCCTAGGCGCACCCCCTACAATGAGCAGTTCTTC. It is translated as CASSPRRTPYNEQFF.

The chain employs TRBV5-1 and TRBJ2-2; perhaps TRBD1 as D (5 bases). Germline loops: CDR1 SGHRS, CDR2 YFSETQ. V dropped 1 base and J dropped 1 base, with 8 bases sitting between them. CDR3 length equals 15 residues. CDR3 in DNA: TGCGCCAGCAGCTTGCGAGGACAGAACACCGGGGAGCTGTTTTTT. It yields the protein CASSLRGQNTGELFF.

This clone appeared a single time. V gene TRBV29-1 combines with J gene TRBJ2-3, with D tentatively TRBD1 (5 bases). Trimming pared 6 bases from V and 0 bases from J, leaving 10 bases between. CDR3 length: 13 amino acids. Germline values: CDR1 SQVTM, CDR2 ANQGSEA. The DNA of the CDR3 is TGCAGCGTCAGACAGCCTAGCACAGATACGCAGTATTTT. Translating it yields CSVRQPSTDTQYF.

This clone came up a few times. V is TRBV6-6 and J is TRBJ2-3; a weak D match, TRBD2 (6 bases). Germline assignment: CDR1 MNHNY and CDR2 SVGAGI (reference sequence). Trimming took off 7 bases at V and 0 bases at J, with 17 bases between the two ends. The CDR3 is 16 amino acids. Here the CDR3 DNA reads TGTGCCAGCACCCCAGTAGCGGTCGCTAGCACAGATACGCAGTATTTT. It specifies CASTPVAVASTDTQYF.

The gene calls are TRBV13 and TRBJ1-2; 8 bases agree with TRBD1. The CDR3 sequence is 15 residues long. The germline V gene has CDR1 PRHDT and CDR2 FYEKMQ (reference sequence). V was pared by 3 bases and J by 4 bases, with 7 bases of the junction left unmatched. This CDR3 is CASSFAGGSGYGYTF. In DNA, the CDR3 is TGTGCCAGCAGCTTCGCAGGGGGCAGTGGCTATGGCTACACCTTC.

The genes are TRBV9 and TRBJ2-7; TRBD2 matches 9 bases. Germline-derived CDR1 and CDR2 are SGDLS and YYNGEE. Trimming at V came to 0 bases and at J to 4 bases, leaving 2 bases not matched to a gene. This CDR3 is built from 14 residues. CDR3 in DNA: TGTGCCAGCAGCGTAGGTAGCGGGAGATACGAGCAGTACTTC. Its translation is CASSVGSGRYEQYF. The entire variable domain, with the rest obtained from reference TRBV9 and TRBJ2-7, is as follows: DSGVTQTPKHLITATGQRVTLRCSPRSGDLSVYWYQQSLDQGLQFLIQYYNGEERAKGNILERFSAQQFPDLHSELNLSSLELGDSALYFCASSVGSGRYEQYFGPGTRLTVT.

The chain couples TRBV5-1 to TRBJ2-3; 10 bases align to TRBD1. The CDR3 is 16 residues long. V dropped 0 bases and J dropped 5; count of bases not matched to a gene: 6. From germline, CDR1 is SGHRS and CDR2 YFSETQ. CDR3 sequence reads: CASSLGTGQGRDTQYF. CDR3 sequence (DNA): TGCGCCAGCAGCTTGGGGACGGGACAGGGGAGAGATACGCAGTATTTT.

The chain combines TRBV18 with TRBJ2-3, with TRBD2 matching 8 bases. Germline V lookup: CDR1 KGHSH, CDR2 LQKENI. CDR3 length: 15 amino acids. J lost 0 bases, V lost 4 bases, and 3 bases had no gene match. CDR3 in DNA: TGTGCCAGCTCACTCTCGGGAGGGAGCACAGATACGCAGTATTTT. It encodes CASSLSGGSTDTQYF.

The CDR3 sequence is CAWSAPGTRTEAFF. DNA of the CDR3: TGTGCCTGGAGTGCCCCCGGGACTCGTACTGAAGCTTTCTTT. V gene TRBV30 combines with J gene TRBJ1-1; the D gene is possibly TRBD1 (5 bases). Germline CDR1 is GTSNPN and CDR2 is SVGIG (reference sequence). The CDR3 contains 14 residues. The ends were cut back, 1 base at V and 5 bases at J, with 14 bases in the middle.

The chain is built from TRBV5-1 and TRBJ2-2; TRBD1 aligns across 10 bases. CDR3 length: 14 residues. Unmatched junction bases numbered 2, after V lost 4 bases and J lost 5 bases. Germline V gives CDR1 SGHRS, CDR2 YFSETQ. CDR3 DNA sequence: TGCGCCAGCAGCCGGGACAGGGGAACCGGGGAGCTGTTTTTT. It is translated as CASSRDRGTGELFF. The complete variable domain, with remaining parts taken from reference TRBV5-1 and TRBJ2-2, reads KAGVTQTPRYLIKTRGQQVTLSCSPISGHRSVSWYQQTPGQGLQFLFEYFSETQRNKGNFPGRFSGRQFSNSRSEMNVSTLELGDSALYLCASSRDRGTGELFFGEGSRLTVL.

The chain carries TRBV29-1 and TRBJ2-1; D not certain. Trimming stripped 2 bases from V and 3 bases from J, with 17 bases between. The CDR3 is made up of 16 amino acids. The germline CDR1 and CDR2 sequences are SQVTM and ANQGSEA. CDR3 in DNA: TGCAGCGTTGAATCCCCCAGCGCTGTAATCTACAATGAGCAGTTCTTC. Translating it yields CSVESPSAVIYNEQFF.

The rearrangement links TRBV4-1 to TRBJ2-1; D call uncertain. The V gene lost 0 bases and the J gene lost 5 bases, with 20 bases spanning the gap. The germline V gene has CDR1 MGHRA and CDR2 YSYEKL. CDR3 length equals 18 residues. CDR3: CASSQDPQLVRINNEQFF. The CDR3, as DNA: TGCGCCAGCAGCCAAGATCCCCAGCTAGTTAGGATAAACAATGAGCAGTTCTTC.

Here the CDR3 reads CASSQRSRLAGPHYNEQFF. CDR3 DNA sequence: TGCGCCAGCAGTCAAAGATCCCGACTAGCGGGGCCCCACTACAATGAGCAGTTCTTC. The chain links TRBV23-1 to TRBJ2-1, with TRBD2 identical over 11 bases. TRBV23-1 has ORF status, its function being uncertain. This CDR3 contains 19 residues. V lost 2 bases, J lost 3 bases, and 12 bases stayed unmatched.

The V gene is TRBV5-5, the J gene TRBJ1-1; tentatively, D is TRBD1 (6 bases). Germline lookup yields CDR1 SGHKS and CDR2 YYEKEE (reference sequence). The V and J ends lost 6 bases and 3 bases respectively, with 12 bases between them. The CDR3 is 13 amino acids. CDR3 loop: CASKGGWYTEAFF. The CDR3 DNA reads as TGTGCCAGCAAAGGGGGATGGTACACTGAAGCTTTCTTT.

This chain links TRBV6-5 with TRBJ1-2; no firm D call. The germline gives CDR1 MNHEY, CDR2 SVGAGI. V shed 6 bases and J shed 4 bases, with 12 bases lying between them. The CDR3 length is 13 residues. In DNA, the CDR3 is TGTGCCAGCAGCGCCCGCGCGGGCTATGGCTACACCTTC. Its translation is CASSARAGYGYTF.

The gene calls are TRBV3-1 (or the pseudogene TRBV3-2) and TRBJ2-1, with D possibly being TRBD1 (6 bases). Germline CDR1 is LGHDT and CDR2 is YNNKEL (reference sequence). V was shortened by 8 bases and J by 4 bases, with 27 bases between the two germline ends. The CDR3 runs 18 residues. The CDR3 spells CASSLQAPGTLRYNEQFF. The CDR3 DNA is TGTGCCAGCTCTCTCCAAGCCCCCGGGACACTCCGTTACAATGAGCAGTTCTTC.

The chain has TRBV5-1 and TRBJ1-1; 9 nucleotides match TRBD1. This CDR3 contains 15 residues. Germline V gene sequence: CDR1 SGHRS, CDR2 YFSETQ. J was trimmed by 1 base and V by 4 bases; bases with no gene match: 5. Written as DNA, the CDR3 is TGCGCCAGCAGCCAACCGGGACAGGGGAACACTGAAGCTTTCTTT. Translating gives CASSQPGQGNTEAFF.

This clone has a handful of counts. This chain links TRBV7-2 with TRBJ2-5; no reliable D call. There are 17 residues in the CDR3. The V end was cut by 4 bases, the J end by 0 bases, with 18 bases between. Looked up from germline, CDR1 is SGHTA and CDR2 is FQGNSA. CDR3 region: CASSSPWLQVDQETQYF. In DNA form, the CDR3 reads TGTGCCAGCAGCTCCCCGTGGCTTCAGGTCGACCAAGAGACCCAGTACTTC.

J is TRBJ2-7 and V is TRBV7-2, with 8 bases lining up with TRBD1. Germline CDR1 SGHTA, CDR2 FQGNSA. The V segment lost 8 bases and the J segment 6 bases; nucleotides outside the gene matches: 12. This CDR3 is built from 14 residues. CDR3: CASCQLQGASEQYF. The CDR3 bases are TGTGCCAGCTGTCAACTGCAGGGGGCCTCCGAGCAGTACTTC.

The chain employs TRBV6-5 and TRBJ2-2; 8 bases agree with TRBD1. Germline CDR1 is MNHEY and CDR2 is SVGAGI. There are 15 residues in the CDR3. V lost 7 bases and J lost 1; bases outside the gene matches: 5. DNA for the CDR3: TGTGCCAGCACTCCCACAGGGGGGAACACCGGGGAGCTGTTTTTT. Its protein is CASTPTGGNTGELFF.

The chain recombines TRBV11-3 with TRBJ2-3; TRBD2 aligns across 9 bases. Germline V gene lookup returns CDR1 SGHNT and CDR2 YENEEA. V shed 3 bases and J 3 bases; nucleotides not matched to a gene: 4. The CDR3 spans 15 residues. Here the CDR3 DNA reads TGTGCCAGCAGCTTCGGCGGGAGGGGTACAGATACGCAGTATTTT. Protein: CASSFGGRGTDTQYF.

The J gene is TRBJ1-5, the V gene TRBV19; no definite D call. Germline CDR1 is LNHDA and CDR2 is SQIVND (reference sequence). The CDR3 spans 13 residues. V dropped 3 bases and J dropped 3 bases, with 6 bases sitting between them. The CDR3 DNA is TGTGCCAGTAGTATCTCGGTCAATCAGCCCCAGCATTTT. Protein product: CASSISVNQPQHF.

The V gene is TRBV12-3 or TRBV12-4, the J gene TRBJ1-1, with a weak D call TRBD1 (6 bases). This CDR3 has 13 residues. V was clipped by 7 bases and J by 9 bases, with 18 bases between them. The CDR3 DNA follows: TGTGCCAGCACGCCTTCCGGGACAAGTCAAGCTTTCTTT. Protein sequence: CASTPSGTSQAFF.

The sample holds a few counts of this clone. The V and J genes are TRBV7-3 and TRBJ1-4; the D gene is possibly TRBD1 (6 bases). Trimming took 2 bases from V and 5 from J, leaving 12 bases between them. Germline V lookup: CDR1 SGHTA, CDR2 FQGTGA. There are 15 residues in the CDR3. The CDR3 spells CASSLVGGVNEKLFF. The CDR3 nucleotides are TGTGCCAGCAGCTTAGTAGGGGGGGTAAATGAAAAACTGTTTTTT.

This chain joins TRBV7-2 and TRBJ1-4, with 7 bases that match TRBD1. Germline trimming cut 5 bases from V and 4 bases from J; bases unmatched to any gene: 10. The CDR3 length is 16 residues. Per the germline V gene, CDR1 is SGHTA and CDR2 is FQGNSA. CDR3 loop: CASSPTPGQLNEKLFF. The CDR3 nucleotides read TGTGCCAGCAGCCCCACTCCGGGACAGCTTAATGAAAAACTGTTTTTT.

This chain connects TRBV7-9 to TRBJ2-3, with TRBD2 matching over 11 bases. Per germline, CDR1 SEHNR and CDR2 FQNEAQ (reference sequence). This CDR3 is built from 17 residues. After removal of 2 bases from V and 1 base from J, the junction contained 5 bases not matched to a gene. The DNA of the CDR3 is TGTGCCAGCAGCTTATCCCTAGCGGGAGGTGGCACAGATACGCAGTATTTT. Protein product: CASSLSLAGGGTDTQYF.

V and J are TRBV25-1 and TRBJ2-3, with D unresolved. Per the germline V gene, CDR1 is MGHDK and CDR2 is SYGVNS. The CDR3 has 12 residues. V lost 6 bases and J 0 bases, leaving 4 bases between the germline ends. In DNA, the CDR3 is TGTGCCAGCAGCTACAGCACAGATACGCAGTATTTT. Translation gives CASSYSTDTQYF.

The chain has TRBV6-5 and TRBJ2-4; possibly TRBD1 for D (5 bases). This CDR3 is built from 15 residues. Trimming cost V 8 bases and J 0 bases, with 14 bases left between them. CDR1 is MNHEY, CDR2 SVGAGI, per germline. DNA of the CDR3: TGTGCCAGCGAAGACAGAGCTCTAGCCAAAAACATTCAGTACTTC. Translated, it gives CASEDRALAKNIQYF.

The V and J genes are TRBV2 and TRBJ2-3; 12 nucleotides agree with TRBD2. The length of the CDR3 is 16 residues. Trimming at V came to 5 bases and at J to 0 bases, leaving 3 bases not matched to a gene. CDR1 and CDR2 from the germline V gene are SNHLY and FYNNEI. DNA for the CDR3: TGTGCCAGCAGTCGAGGACTAGCGGGGAGCACAGATACGCAGTATTTT. Encoded protein: CASSRGLAGSTDTQYF.

This clone was recorded only once. The V call is TRBV5-4, the J call TRBJ2-1, with 10 bases aligning to TRBD2. CDR3 length: 15 amino acids. V was pared by 0 bases and J by 7 bases, with 4 bases of the junction left unmatched. Germline-derived CDR1 and CDR2 are SGHNT and YYREEE (reference sequence). Written as DNA, the CDR3 is TGTGCCAGCAGCTTGGTACTAGCGGGAAATAATGAGCAGTTCTTC. Its protein product is CASSLVLAGNNEQFF.

This clone was picked up one time. This chain joins TRBV5-4 and TRBJ2-7, with 8 bases that match TRBD1. The CDR3 is 15 amino acids. CDR1 SGHNT and CDR2 YYREEE come from the germline V gene (reference sequence). Unmatched junction bases numbered 8, after V lost 3 bases and J lost 3 bases. The CDR3 loop is CASSSKDRGSYEQYF. Here the CDR3 DNA reads TGTGCCAGCAGCTCGAAAGACAGGGGTAGCTACGAGCAGTACTTC.

The chain combines TRBV24-1 with TRBJ2-7; 12 bases line up with TRBD1. Germline lookup yields CDR1 KGHDR and CDR2 SFDVKD. The CDR3 consists of 14 residues. The V and J ends lost 6 bases and 4 bases, in that order; junction bases with no gene match: 3. CDR3 in amino acids: CATSKGQGAYEQYF. CDR3 nucleotide sequence: TGTGCCACCAGTAAGGGACAGGGGGCGTACGAGCAGTACTTC.